The rows below give T cell receptor beta chains drawn from one sample of a study of cytomegalovirus exposure and HLA in healthy donors. TCRdb's copy holds only in-frame clones and misses some; the assay was immunoSEQ multiplex PCR. The sample lists 150,000 to 190,000 clones, roughly four fifths occurring once. Sequencing was carried out using PBMCs. The receptors were sampled from a man aged 18 to 29 in good health and CMV-seronegative. CDR3s include the opening cysteine and the closing phenylalanine or tryptophan. A D gene is named only where the DNA matches it firmly. Size is omitted from some rows. Given values are once, few, many or a class for expanded clones.

V gene	D gene	J gene	CDR3 length	clone size	CDR3 protein	CDR3 DNA
TRBV6-5	NA	TRBJ1-5	15	NA	CASSYGGRANQPQHF	TGTGCCAGCAGTTACGGGGGGAGGGCCAATCAGCCCCAGCATTTT
TRBV6-6	NA	TRBJ2-3	16	NA	CASSYGAGSREDTQYF	TGTGCCAGCAGTTACGGGGCGGGGAGCCGGGAAGATACGCAGTATTTT
TRBV10-1	NA	TRBJ2-7	13	NA	CASSPGDTHEQYF	TGCGCCAGCAGCCCAGGGGATACCCACGAGCAGTACTTC
TRBV4-1	TRBD1	TRBJ1-1	16	NA	CASSHHPVTGDTEAFF	TGCGCCAGCAGCCACCACCCCGTCACAGGGGACACTGAAGCTTTCTTT
TRBV7-9	TRBD2	TRBJ2-3	18	once	CASSLAVESSGSLDTQYF	TGTGCCAGCAGCTTAGCGGTTGAATCTAGCGGGAGTTTAGATACGCAGTATTTT
TRBV14	NA	TRBJ2-1	17	few	CASSQYPLAASYNEQFF	TGTGCCAGCAGCCAATACCCCTTGGCGGCTTCCTACAATGAGCAGTTCTTC
TRBV6-6	NA	TRBJ1-1	14	NA	CASSPTGLDTEAFF	TGTGCCAGCAGTCCCACAGGGTTAGACACTGAAGCTTTCTTT
TRBV4-1	TRBD2	TRBJ2-2	17	NA	CASSHLAGRANTGELFF	TGCGCCAGCAGCCACTTAGCGGGACGGGCGAACACCGGGGAGCTGTTTTTT
TRBV4-3	TRBD2	TRBJ2-5	15	NA	CASSLSGSFGETQYF	TGCGCCAGCAGCCTAAGCGGGAGCTTCGGCGAGACCCAGTACTTC
TRBV6-5	NA	TRBJ1-5	15	once	CASSRGQKSNQPQHF	TGTGCCAGCAGCCGAGGACAAAAGAGCAATCAGCCCCAGCATTTT
TRBV11-2	NA	TRBJ2-5	13	NA	CASSRTAGETQYF	TGTGCCAGCAGCCGGACGGCGGGGGAGACCCAGTACTTC
TRBV19	NA	TRBJ2-7	14	NA	CASSISTTSYEQYF	TGTGCCAGTAGTATATCGACAACTTCCTACGAGCAGTACTTC
TRBV6-5	NA	TRBJ2-3	15	NA	CASSYSSYDTDTQYF	TGTGCCAGCAGTTACTCGAGCTATGACACAGATACGCAGTATTTT
TRBV30	TRBD1	TRBJ1-5	13	once	CAWSVLGTGPQHF	TGTGCCTGGAGTGTACTTGGGACAGGGCCCCAGCATTTT
TRBV9	TRBD2	TRBJ2-1	14	NA	CASSVRGREGEQFF	TGTGCCAGCAGCGTACGAGGGAGGGAGGGTGAGCAGTTCTTC
TRBV4-2	TRBD2	TRBJ2-5	15	NA	CASTAGLAGEETQYF	TGTGCCAGCACCGCCGGACTAGCGGGGGAAGAGACCCAGTACTTC
TRBV5-1	NA	TRBJ2-7	14	NA	CASSLARGEDEQYF	TGCGCCAGCAGCTTGGCCAGGGGGGAGGACGAGCAGTACTTC
TRBV6-1	NA	TRBJ1-2	15	NA	CASSEGLQGAYGYTF	TGTGCCAGCAGTGAAGGGCTACAGGGCGCCTATGGCTACACCTTC
TRBV6-5	NA	TRBJ1-4	16	NA	CASSYSSEAENEKLFF	TGTGCCAGCAGTTACTCGAGTGAAGCCGAAAATGAAAAACTGTTTTTT
TRBV7-8	NA	TRBJ2-4	14	NA	CASSLRYPEDIQCF	TGTGCCAGCAGCCTCCGATACCCCGAGGACATTCAGTGCTTC
TRBV27	NA	TRBJ2-1	13	NA	CASTGGSLRGQFF	TGTGCCAGCACCGGCGGAAGCCTCAGAGGGCAGTTCTTC
TRBV7-9	TRBD2	TRBJ2-1	14	NA	CASSFWTRGNEQFF	TGTGCCAGCAGCTTTTGGACTAGGGGTAATGAGCAGTTCTTC
TRBV7-2	TRBD2	TRBJ2-7	15	NA	CASSPWPSGNRGGCF	TGTGCCAGCAGCCCGTGGCCTAGCGGGAACCGGGGGGGGTGCTTC
TRBV7-2	NA	TRBJ1-5	12	NA	CASSGNGQPQHF	TGTGCCAGCAGCGGTAACGGGCAGCCCCAGCATTTT
TRBV19	NA	TRBJ1-5	13	NA	CASTPPLAQPQHF	TGTGCCAGTACCCCCCCCTTGGCTCAGCCCCAGCATTTT
TRBV27	NA	TRBJ2-7	14	NA	CASSVEVWANEQYF	TGTGCCAGCAGTGTGGAGGTGTGGGCCAACGAGCAGTACTTC
TRBV7-9	TRBD1	TRBJ2-7	15	NA	CASSLVTGVYYEQYF	TGTGCCAGCAGCTTAGTAACAGGGGTGTACTACGAGCAGTACTTC
TRBV14	NA	TRBJ2-4	14	NA	CASSQEQGSSIQYF	TGTGCCAGCAGCCAGGAGCAGGGCTCTAGCATTCAGTACTTC
TRBV28	TRBD2	TRBJ2-1	15	NA	CASTLGLAGYNEQFF	TGTGCCAGCACCCTTGGGCTAGCGGGGTACAATGAGCAGTTCTTC
TRBV4-2	TRBD1	TRBJ2-6	18	few	CASSQADRGASGANVLTF	TGTGCCAGCAGCCAAGCCGACAGGGGGGCGTCTGGGGCCAACGTCCTGACTTTC
TRBV19	TRBD1	TRBJ1-1	16	NA	CASQAGTGGMNTEAFF	TGTGCCAGCCAAGCCGGGACAGGGGGCATGAACACTGAAGCTTTCTTT
TRBV2	NA	TRBJ2-4	10	NA	CASRPSEGDF	TGTGCCAGCAGACCTTCAGAGGGGGACTTC
TRBV5-1	TRBD2	TRBJ2-7	16	NA	CASSSDPLTSGYEQYF	TGCGCCAGCAGCTCCGACCCGTTGACTAGCGGCTACGAGCAGTACTTC
TRBV2	TRBD1	TRBJ1-4	16	NA	CASRPQGDTKNEKLFF	TGTGCCAGCAGACCACAGGGGGACACTAAAAATGAAAAACTGTTTTTT
TRBV27	TRBD1	TRBJ2-7	15	NA	CASSALGQAFLGQYF	TGTGCCAGCTCCGCACTGGGACAGGCCTTCCTAGGGCAGTACTTC
TRBV7-9	TRBD2	TRBJ2-1	15	NA	CASSATSGNVHGQFF	TGTGCCAGCAGCGCTACTAGCGGGAATGTCCATGGGCAGTTCTTC
TRBV29-1	NA	TRBJ1-1	12	NA	CSVHGGSTEAFF	TGCAGCGTGCACGGGGGGAGCACTGAAGCTTTCTTT
TRBV6-5	TRBD1	TRBJ1-5	14	NA	CASRRQGGGQPQHF	TGTGCCAGCAGGAGACAGGGTGGGGGTCAGCCCCAGCATTTT
TRBV4-1	TRBD1	TRBJ1-5	15	NA	CASSPGQGVVQPQHF	TGCGCCAGCAGCCCGGGACAGGGGGTTGTCCAGCCTCAGCATTTT
TRBV27	NA	TRBJ1-5	15	once	CASSHGQFLNQPQHF	TGTGCCAGCAGCCATGGACAGTTTCTCAATCAGCCCCAGCATTTT
TRBV7-2	TRBD1	TRBJ1-1	15	once	CASSLRQGMNTEAFF	TGTGCCAGCAGCTTAAGACAGGGGATGAACACTGAAGCTTTCTTT
TRBV9	NA	TRBJ2-2	14	NA	CASRGDSQTGELFF	TGTGCCAGCAGGGGGGACTCGCAAACCGGGGAGCTGTTTTTT
TRBV27	TRBD1	TRBJ2-7	15	NA	CASSLAGGSSYEQYF	TGTGCCAGCAGTTTAGCAGGGGGCAGCTCCTACGAGCAGTACTTC
TRBV4-3	NA	TRBJ2-3	17	NA	CASSQAMRFPSTDTQYF	TGCGCCAGCAGCCAAGCCATGAGGTTCCCTAGCACAGATACGCAGTATTTT
TRBV4-3	NA	TRBJ2-2	13	few	CASSHLADGELFF	TGCGCCAGCAGCCACCTGGCCGACGGGGAGCTGTTTTTT
TRBV9	NA	TRBJ2-1	14	NA	CASSVWGGNNEQFF	TGTGCCAGCAGCGTATGGGGGGGCAACAATGAGCAGTTCTTC
TRBV12-5	NA	TRBJ2-5	17	NA	CASGLARLGREGGTQYF	TGTGCTAGTGGTCTGGCCCGCCTGGGGCGCGAAGGGGGGACCCAGTACTTC
TRBV27	TRBD2	TRBJ2-1	15	NA	CASRSGLAGGSEQFF	TGTGCCAGCAGGTCGGGACTAGCGGGAGGCAGTGAGCAGTTCTTC
TRBV9	TRBD2	TRBJ2-7	16	NA	CASSVEASGILGEQYF	TGTGCCAGCAGCGTAGAGGCTAGCGGGATTCTCGGCGAGCAGTACTTC
TRBV14	TRBD1	TRBJ1-2	15	few	CASSQDRGLDYGYTF	TGTGCCAGCAGCCAAGACAGGGGGCTCGATTATGGCTACACCTTC